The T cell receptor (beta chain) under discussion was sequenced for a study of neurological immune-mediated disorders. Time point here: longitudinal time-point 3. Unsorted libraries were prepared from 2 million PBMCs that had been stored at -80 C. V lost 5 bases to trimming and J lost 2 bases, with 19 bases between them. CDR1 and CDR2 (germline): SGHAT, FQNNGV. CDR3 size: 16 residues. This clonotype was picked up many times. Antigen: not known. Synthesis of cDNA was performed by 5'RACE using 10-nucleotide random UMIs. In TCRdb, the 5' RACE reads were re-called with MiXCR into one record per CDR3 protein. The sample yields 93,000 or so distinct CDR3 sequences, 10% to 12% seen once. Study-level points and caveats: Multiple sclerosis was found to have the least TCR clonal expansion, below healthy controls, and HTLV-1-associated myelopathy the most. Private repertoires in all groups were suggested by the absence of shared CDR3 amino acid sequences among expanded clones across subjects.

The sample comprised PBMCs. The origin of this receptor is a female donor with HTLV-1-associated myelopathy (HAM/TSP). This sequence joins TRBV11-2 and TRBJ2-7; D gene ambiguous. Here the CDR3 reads CASSPTPRLHPYEQYF. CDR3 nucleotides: TGTGCCAGCAGCCCGACCCCTCGGCTCCACCCCTACGAGCAGTACTTC.